Following are 9 T cell receptor beta chains from one sample sequenced in a study of T cell responses to AZD1222 COVID-19 vaccine. Repertoires were generated with immunoSEQ multiplex PCR, while TCRdb's copy carries only in-frame clones and drops some. The profile shows 140,000 to 150,000 clones, 75% to 90% of them singletons. Sequences were derived from peripheral blood, sampled on day 0 of AZD1222 vaccination. These receptors originate from an adult in good health.

This chain joins TRBV24-1 and TRBJ1-1; no clear D. V was cut by 2 bases and J by 9 bases, with 9 bases left in between. The CDR3 sequence is 12 residues long. CDR1 and CDR2 (germline): KGHDR, SFDVKD. The CDR3 DNA sequence: TGTGCCACCAGTGATTCGGGCGGAAAAGCTTTCTTT. Residues: CATSDSGGKAFF.

The V call is TRBV7-2, the J call TRBJ2-5; TRBD2 matches at 10 bases. Unmatched junction bases numbered 12, after V lost 5 bases and J lost 0 bases. The CDR3 loop spans 18 amino acids. CDR1 is SGHTA and CDR2 is FQGNSA in the germline V gene. The CDR3 nucleotides are TGTGCCAGCAGCCAAGGACTAGCGGCAATGCCGTACCAAGAGACCCAGTACTTC. Its protein product is CASSQGLAAMPYQETQYF.

This chain joins TRBV19 and TRBJ2-2; 9 bases are a match to TRBD2. Germline V gives CDR1 LNHDA, CDR2 SQIVND (reference sequence). CDR3 size: 16 residues. V gave up 8 bases and J gave up 4 bases; unmatched junction bases: 11. CDR3 amino acids: CASALAGGPRTGELFF. The CDR3 nucleotides are TGTGCCAGTGCCTTGGCGGGAGGGCCCCGCACCGGGGAGCTGTTTTTT.

The chain combines TRBV5-1 with TRBJ2-3; D may be TRBD2 (6 bases). V was pared by 0 bases and J by 0 bases, with 8 bases between. The CDR3 runs to 15 residues. CDR1 and CDR2 (germline): SGHRS, YFSETQ. This chain's CDR3 is CASSLAAGSTDTQYF. CDR3 DNA: TGCGCCAGCAGCTTGGCCGCGGGGAGCACAGATACGCAGTATTTT.

This clone was picked up one time. The chain carries TRBV5-1 and TRBJ1-2; TRBD1 might be the D (6 bases). Germline CDR1 is SGHRS and CDR2 is YFSETQ. The CDR3 has 13 residues. The V gene lost 3 bases and the J gene lost 7 bases, with 13 bases spanning the gap. The CDR3, as DNA: TGCGCCAGCAGCTCCCAGGGAGGGGGTGGCTACACCTTC. As protein: CASSSQGGGGYTF.

This clone has only a few counts. This chain connects TRBV18 to TRBJ1-5; 9 nucleotides match TRBD1. The CDR3 loop spans 14 amino acids. Germline V gives CDR1 KGHSH, CDR2 LQKENI. With V trimmed by 3 bases and J by 7 bases, 4 bases remained unmatched. This CDR3 is CASSPTGGEQPQHF. The DNA of the CDR3 is TGTGCCAGCTCACCTACAGGGGGCGAACAGCCCCAGCATTTT. Filled out from reference TRBV18 and TRBJ1-5, the complete variable domain reads NAGVMQNPRHLVRRRGQEARLRCSPMKGHSHVYWYRQLPEEGLKFMVYLQKENIIDESGMPKERFSAEFPKEGPSILRIQQVVRGDSAAYFCASSPTGGEQPQHFGDGTRLSIL.

The V call is TRBV6-5, the J call TRBJ2-7; TRBD1 matches 9 bases. The germline V gene encodes CDR1 MNHEY and CDR2 SVGAGI. This CDR3 comprises 16 residues. V lost 2 bases, J lost 5 bases, and 10 bases stayed unmatched. DNA of the CDR3: TGTGCCAGCAGTTACAGCAGGGGACAGGGTTATCACGAGCAGTACTTC. This translates into CASSYSRGQGYHEQYF.

This chain connects TRBV9 to TRBJ1-6; D remains ambiguous. From germline, CDR1 is SGDLS and CDR2 YYNGEE. Trimming shortened V by 3 bases and J by 7 bases, and 17 bases separated the two germline ends. The CDR3 covers 16 residues. The CDR3 spells CASSASLGGVNSPLHF. The DNA for the CDR3 is TGTGCCAGCAGCGCCAGCCTAGGCGGGGTAAATTCACCCCTCCACTTT.

The chain recombines TRBV27 with TRBJ1-6, with a weak D call TRBD1 (5 bases). Germline V gene lookup returns CDR1 MNHEY and CDR2 SMNVEV (reference sequence). The CDR3 extends over 15 amino acids. V dropped 9 bases and J dropped 0 bases, with 12 bases sitting between them. The CDR3 spells CASHDRSSYNSPLHF. DNA for the CDR3: TGTGCCAGTCACGACAGAAGCTCCTATAATTCACCCCTCCACTTT.